Listed here are 7 T cell receptor beta chains from one sample, sequenced in a study of T cell responses to AZD1222 COVID-19 vaccine. Using immunoSEQ multiplex PCR, the repertoire was profiled, and TCRdb retains in-frame clones only, with some absent. The sample includes about 120,000 clones, around nine tenths seen only once; the top ten take more than 10%. Sequencing was performed on peripheral blood, taken on day 0 of AZD1222 vaccination. The receptor set was obtained from an adult in good health.

V usage is TRBV9 and J usage is TRBJ1-2, with TRBD1 matching 9 bases. V lost 0 bases, J lost 5 bases, and 2 bases stayed unmatched. The germline gives CDR1 SGDLS, CDR2 YYNGEE. CDR3 length: 14 amino acids. The chain's CDR3 is CASSVGGQGYGYTF. Here the CDR3 DNA reads TGTGCCAGCAGCGTAGGGGGACAGGGATATGGCTACACCTTC. Full variable domain (outside the CDR3, taken from reference TRBV9 and TRBJ1-2): DSGVTQTPKHLITATGQRVTLRCSPRSGDLSVYWYQQSLDQGLQFLIQYYNGEERAKGNILERFSAQQFPDLHSELNLSSLELGDSALYFCASSVGGQGYGYTFGSGTRLTVV.

The chain uses TRBV10-3 and TRBJ2-1; no definite D call. V gave up 8 bases and J gave up 5 bases, with 13 bases separating them. Germline lookup yields CDR1 ENHRY and CDR2 SYGVKD. The length of the CDR3 is 13 residues. The CDR3 loop reads CAIGGGKNNEQFF. The CDR3 nucleotides are TGTGCCATCGGTGGCGGCAAGAACAATGAGCAGTTCTTC.

V is TRBV5-1 and J is TRBJ1-2, with D possibly being TRBD1 (6 bases). This CDR3 spans 16 amino acids. From germline, CDR1 is SGHRS and CDR2 YFSETQ. V gave up 0 bases and J gave up 6 bases, with 18 bases separating them. Here the CDR3 DNA reads TGCGCCAGCAGCTTGGAGGGTTCGGGGGGCGCTAATGGCTACACCTTC. Protein product: CASSLEGSGGANGYTF. The full variable domain, completed using reference TRBV5-1 and TRBJ1-2, is KAGVTQTPRYLIKTRGQQVTLSCSPISGHRSVSWYQQTPGQGLQFLFEYFSETQRNKGNFPGRFSGRQFSNSRSEMNVSTLELGDSALYLCASSLEGSGGANGYTFGSGTRLTVV.

The rearrangement links TRBV7-9 to TRBJ1-1; D is perhaps TRBD1 (6 bases). Per germline, CDR1 SEHNR and CDR2 FQNEAQ (reference sequence). The V end lost 0 bases, the J end lost 2 bases, and 10 bases lay between the germline ends. This CDR3 spans 15 amino acids. CDR3 sequence: CASSLAGQSNTEAFF. The CDR3 DNA sequence: TGTGCCAGCAGCTTAGCCGGACAGTCCAACACTGAAGCTTTCTTT.

This sequence joins TRBV5-6 and TRBJ2-7, with 9 bases lining up with TRBD2. The germline V gene has CDR1 SGHDT and CDR2 YYEEEE. This CDR3 is built from 15 residues. After removal of 0 bases from V and 5 bases from J, the junction contained 6 bases not matched to a gene. CDR3 amino acids: CASSLGGRASNEQYF. The CDR3, as DNA: TGTGCCAGCAGCTTGGGCGGGAGGGCCTCGAACGAGCAGTACTTC.

The rearrangement uses TRBV28 and TRBJ1-5, with 10 bases lining up with TRBD1. Unmatched junction bases numbered 3, after V lost 10 bases and J lost 6 bases. This CDR3 has 12 residues. The V gene's germline CDR1 is MDHEN and CDR2 SYDVKM. The CDR3 sequence is CATWDRGQPQHF. The DNA for the CDR3 is TGTGCCACCTGGGACAGGGGTCAGCCCCAGCATTTT.

This chain joins TRBV6-5 and TRBJ1-5; TRBD1 is a possible D gene (5 bases). Per the germline V gene, CDR1 is MNHEY and CDR2 is SVGAGI. The V end lost 7 bases, the J end lost 1 base, and 8 bases lay between the germline ends. This CDR3 region has 13 residues. CDR3 sequence (DNA): TGTGCCAGCAAAAGGGACAGCAATCAGCCCCAGCATTTT. Protein sequence: CASKRDSNQPQHF.